This T cell receptor (beta chain) was recorded in a study of CD8+ T cells in alopecia areata. Extraction and reverse transcription of RNA yielded cDNA as the sequencing template. Profiled with immunoSEQ multiplex PCR; TCRdb holds only in-frame clones, not every one. The table includes about 180,000 clones, about 63% detected once. Overall study findings and caveats: Scalp sample data also include resident alphabeta T cells from normal skin.

On this clone: What it binds is unknown.

This receptor was taken from a human donor with alopecia areata. The source material was CD4+ T cells sorted from blood, sampled at week 0.

The CDR3, as DNA: TGTGCCAGCAGCCAAGATCCCGCCAGTTTGGGATACTACGAGCAGTACTTC. It is translated as CASSQDPASLGYYEQYF. The genes are TRBV4-2 and TRBJ2-7; D not resolved. V shed 0 bases and J shed 3 bases, with 18 bases lying between them. The germline V gene has CDR1 LGHNA and CDR2 YNFKEQ. The CDR3 contains 17 residues.